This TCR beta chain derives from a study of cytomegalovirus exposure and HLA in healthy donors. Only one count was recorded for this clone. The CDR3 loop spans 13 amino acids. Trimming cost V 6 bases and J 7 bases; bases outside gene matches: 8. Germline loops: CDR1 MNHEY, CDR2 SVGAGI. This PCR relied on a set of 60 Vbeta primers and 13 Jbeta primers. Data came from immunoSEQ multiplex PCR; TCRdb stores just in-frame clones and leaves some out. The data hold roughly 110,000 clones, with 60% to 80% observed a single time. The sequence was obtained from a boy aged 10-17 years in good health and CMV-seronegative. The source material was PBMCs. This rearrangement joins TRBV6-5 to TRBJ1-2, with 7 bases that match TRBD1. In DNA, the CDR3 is TGTGCCAGCAGACAGGGGCAAAGAATTGGCTACACCTTC. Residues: CASRQGQRIGYTF.